A selection of T cell receptor beta chains follows, all from one sample in a study of T cell responses to AZD1222 COVID-19 vaccine. Libraries were prepared by immunoSEQ multiplex PCR; TCRdb keeps only in-frame clonotypes and omits some of them. The table includes about 150,000 clones, about 88% detected once. The sequencing used peripheral blood, collected on day 0 of AZD1222 vaccination. All receptors derive from an adult in good health. Both conserved end residues are part of each CDR3. D genes are given only for firm matches. Size is omitted from some rows. Given values are once, few, many or a class for expanded clones.

>TRBJ2-3|TRBD1|.|TRBV5-1
TGCGCCAGCAACCCTAGGACAGGGGCTACAAATACGCAGTATTTT
CASNPRTGATNTQYF
>TRBJ2-5|TRBD1|.|TRBV5-1
TGCGCCAGCAGCTTTAGGGGGCCTACCCAAGAGACCCAGTACTTC
CASSFRGPTQETQYF
>TRBJ2-5|.|.|TRBV5-1
TGCGCCAGCAGCTTGGGCCCGAGCGAGGAGACCCAGTACTTC
CASSLGPSEETQYF
>TRBJ2-2|.|.|TRBV4-3
TGCGCCAGCAGCCAAGATCACGGGGTAGGCGGGGAGCTGTTTTTT
CASSQDHGVGGELFF
>TRBJ1-3|.|few|TRBV19
TGTGCCAGTGCCCAGAGACTCGGCAACACCATATATTTT
CASAQRLGNTIYF
>TRBJ2-1|TRBD2|.|TRBV19
TGTGCCAGTACCACACTCTCTTGGGGGGGTAATGAGCAGTTCTTC
CASTTLSWGGNEQFF
>TRBJ2-1|.|.|TRBV5-1
TGCGCCAGCAGCTCCACCCTGGGGAGGAACTACTACAATGAGCAGTTCTTC
CASSSTLGRNYYNEQFF
>TRBJ1-4|.|.|TRBV7-9
TGTGCCAGCAGCTTAGTAGGGAGCAATAATGAAAAACTGTTTTTT
CASSLVGSNNEKLFF
>TRBJ2-1|TRBD1|.|TRBV5-6
TGTGCCAGCAGCTCAAGGACAGGGGGCGGGTGGTACAATGAGCAGTTCTTC
CASSSRTGGGWYNEQFF
>TRBJ2-1|.|.|TRBV6-5
TGTGCCAGCACCCATTCCGCTCGGGCGGATGAGCAGTTCTTC
CASTHSARADEQFF
>TRBJ2-7|.|.|TRBV6-2/TRBV6-3
TGTGCCAGCAGTTATGCAGGAACTAGCTCCTACGAGCAGTACTTC
CASSYAGTSSYEQYF
>TRBJ1-2|.|.|TRBV4-1
TGCGCCAGCAGCCAAGAGGTTAGGCTCTATGGCTACACCTTC
CASSQEVRLYGYTF
>TRBJ2-7|.|.|TRBV6-5
TGTGCCAGCAGTAAGGGGCGCTTGGACGAGCAGTACTTC
CASSKGRLDEQYF
>TRBJ1-2|.|.|TRBV12-3/TRBV12-4
TGTGCCAGCAGTTCCCAGGGTTACTATGGCTACACCTTC
CASSSQGYYGYTF
>TRBJ2-7|TRBD2|.|TRBV27
TGTGCCAGCAGTGTAACTAGCGGGGGACCCTACGAGCAGTACTTC
CASSVTSGGPYEQYF
>TRBJ1-2|TRBD1|.|TRBV19
TGTGCCAGTAGCACTATCGGGACAGGGGGATTTAGAAACTATGGCTACACCTTC
CASSTIGTGGFRNYGYTF